This TCR beta chain originates from a study of blood T cells in healthy people across ages. Donors ranged from about 6 to 95 years old and were healthy Caucasians in Russia. Sample-barcoded 5' priming and a J-beta primer mix drove a second PCR of about 6 to 12 cycles. A template-switch adaptor containing 12 random nucleotides labeled each cDNA molecule. MiXCR, applied by TCRdb to the 5' RACE reads, yields one record per CDR3 protein. The table has 1.4 million to 1.5 million distinct CDR3 sequences, approximately 40% seen once. In the case of this clonotype: Antigen specificity is unknown.

Notes on the study in general: Any changes in expanded clonotypes were possibly confounded, as donor CMV status remained unknown. With age, beta diversity per million T cells declined roughly linearly, significantly by over 35.

This receptor was obtained from a woman aged 18-30 years in good health. The sequencing sample was made of blood.

DNA for the CDR3: TGTGCCAGCAGTTCCAGGGCGGGGGGGCCGATGGATACGCAGTATTTT. Its protein product is CASSSRAGGPMDTQYF. The chain combines TRBV6-1 with TRBJ2-3; 9 nucleotides match TRBD2. Trimming removed 5 bases from V and 6 bases from J; junction bases left unmatched: 12. The length of the CDR3 is 16 residues. Germline CDR1 is MNHNS and CDR2 is SASEGT.